One and the same sample provided the 5 T cell receptor beta chains below, sequenced in a study of blood T cell repertoires in COVID-19 (dated by TCRdb to 2018 to 2020). Libraries were made using the immunoSEQ multiplex PCR assay. TCRdb mirrors the immuneACCESS table, restricted to in-frame sequences. Some clones are absent from its copies; in checked studies, under half trace to an unresolved V gene, and the reason for the others is unknown. The sample table holds 84,000 or so clones, of which more than 60% were seen once. Around 9.4% of the sample is held by the ten biggest clonotypes. The sequenced sample was peripheral blood. The receptor set was obtained from a human donor in a cohort sampled during active COVID-19.

This chain joins TRBV5-1 and TRBJ2-6, with D maybe TRBD1 (5 bases). The germline gives CDR1 SGHRS, CDR2 YFSETQ. V was trimmed by 2 bases and J by 0 bases, leaving 6 bases between them. The CDR3 length is 15 residues. Here the CDR3 DNA reads TGCGCCAGCAGCTTAGGGGACTCTGGGGCCAACGTCCTGACTTTC. Its translation is CASSLGDSGANVLTF.

The rearrangement links TRBV5-4 to TRBJ2-7, with TRBD2 matching 7 bases. Trimming took 3 bases from V and 6 from J; bases not matched to a gene: 9. Germline-derived CDR1 and CDR2 are SGHNT and YYREEE (reference sequence). The CDR3 extends over 14 amino acids. CDR3 in amino acids: CASSSWTRRGEQYF. In nucleotides, the CDR3 is TGTGCCAGCAGCTCTTGGACTAGACGGGGCGAGCAGTACTTC.

V is TRBV9 and J is TRBJ2-5; TRBD2 matches at 7 bases. J lost 2 bases, V lost 0 bases, and 10 bases had no gene match. This CDR3 is 17 amino acids long. Germline values: CDR1 SGDLS, CDR2 YYNGEE. Here the CDR3 reads CASSVAGRAGEQETQYF. The CDR3 DNA reads TGTGCCAGCAGCGTAGCGGGGCGGGCGGGAGAACAAGAGACCCAGTACTTC. Based on the CDR3 plus reference TRBV9 and TRBJ2-5, the full variable domain is DSGVTQTPKHLITATGQRVTLRCSPRSGDLSVYWYQQSLDQGLQFLIQYYNGEERAKGNILERFSAQQFPDLHSELNLSSLELGDSALYFCASSVAGRAGEQETQYFGPGTRLLVL.

This sequence joins TRBV18 and TRBJ2-6; 11 positions match TRBD2. Unmatched junction bases numbered 5, after V lost 3 bases and J lost 1 base. This CDR3 spans 18 amino acids. The germline V gene encodes CDR1 KGHSH and CDR2 LQKENI. CDR3 sequence (DNA): TGTGCCAGCTCACCGTCTCTAGCGGGGGGATCTGGGGCCAACGTCCTGACTTTC. It is translated as CASSPSLAGGSGANVLTF.

Details on this clone: Other DNA sequences in the same sample also yield this CDR3. V and J are TRBV5-1 and TRBJ1-1; 9 bases fit TRBD1. V gave up 4 bases and J gave up 1 base; unmatched junction bases: 2. This CDR3 has 14 residues. Looked up from germline, CDR1 is SGHRS and CDR2 is YFSETQ. This CDR3 reads CASSLDRGNTEAFF. CDR3 DNA sequence: TGCGCCAGCAGCCTGGACAGGGGGAACACTGAAGCTTTCTTT. Complete variable domain (other parts from reference TRBV5-1 and TRBJ1-1): KAGVTQTPRYLIKTRGQQVTLSCSPISGHRSVSWYQQTPGQGLQFLFEYFSETQRNKGNFPGRFSGRQFSNSRSEMNVSTLELGDSALYLCASSLDRGNTEAFFGQGTRLTVV.